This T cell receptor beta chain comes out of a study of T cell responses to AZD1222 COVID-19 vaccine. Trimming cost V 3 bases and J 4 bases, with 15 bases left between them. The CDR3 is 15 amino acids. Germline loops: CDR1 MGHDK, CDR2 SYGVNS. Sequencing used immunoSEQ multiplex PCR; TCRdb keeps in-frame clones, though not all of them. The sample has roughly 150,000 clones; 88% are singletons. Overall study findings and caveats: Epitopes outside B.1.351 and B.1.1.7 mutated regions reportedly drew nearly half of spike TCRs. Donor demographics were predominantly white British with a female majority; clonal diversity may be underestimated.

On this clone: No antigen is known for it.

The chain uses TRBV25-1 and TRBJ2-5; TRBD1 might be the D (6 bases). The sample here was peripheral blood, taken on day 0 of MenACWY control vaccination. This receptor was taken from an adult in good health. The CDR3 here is CASSDKGRGRETQYF. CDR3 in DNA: TGTGCCAGCAGTGACAAGGGCAGGGGTCGAGAGACCCAGTACTTC.